This TCR beta chain originates from a study of blood T cell repertoires in COVID-19 (TCRdb year 2020). In the study overall: The collaborator samples originated in the United States, Italy and Spain and spanned the acute and convalescent phases of COVID-19. The samples were drawn from two sources: the first 160 participants of the ongoing ImmuneRACE study, and fewer than 1,500 subjects contributed by 6 global collaborators. The repertoires were made available in a free public database intended to serve as a resource for research on the immune response to SARS-CoV-2. Sample metadata almost always included a de-identified subject ID, COVID-19 status, age in years and sex. The prospective study material was composed of cDNA or gDNA derived from T cells, B-cell-depleted T cells, or PBMCs. Where available, HLA class I and class II types were obtained from metadata supplied by the sample provider rather than from assay-based typing. Subjects who had been exposed to COVID-19, were actively infected with it, or had recovered from it provided the deeply sampled blood TCRbeta repertoires that made up the dataset. The paper's findings and limits, for the study overall: Clinical and demographic metadata were provided uncurated, with the amount varying by source and participant.

Collaborating institutions collected whole blood in K2EDTA tubes following their own protocols. Collaborator samples were shipped for TCRbeta analysis as frozen whole blood, isolated PBMCs, or DNA extracted from either sample type. TCRbeta CDR3 regions were amplified from genomic DNA using the immunoSEQ Assay, a bias-controlled multiplex PCR. The study's processing was this. Within the assay, amplification of reference gene primers was used to estimate how many nucleated cells each sample contained. To quantify the absolute abundance of each unique TCRbeta CDR3 rearrangement, sequence reads were collapsed and filtered. For each sample, productive Simpson clonality was calculated as the square root of Simpson's diversity index across productive rearrangements. The immuneACCESS repertoire file appears here via TCRdb, limited to in-frame rearrangements. These files lack a portion of the clones; in checked studies, under half of the deficit traces to unresolved V genes, and the cause of the others is not known. That table is the source of V, J and clone size, and D and trimming were worked out from the DNA. Here the sample has around 200,000 clones; roughly 80% occur a single time. Together, the top ten hold approximately 7.1% of the sample.

About this clone: Its specific antigen is unknown. The sample holds no much larger clone one base away, and base qualities are not on file.

Trimming removed 1 base from V and 8 bases from J; the gene matches leave 6 bases unexplained. The germline V gene (reference sequence) specifies LGHDT as CDR1 and YNNKEL as CDR2. The CDR3 has 16 amino acids, counting the end cysteine and phenylalanine. The sequence is cut down to CDR3 DNA, 48 bases in frame from base 1. This chain joins TRBV3-1 (or the pseudogene TRBV3-2) to TRBJ2-1; 12 middle bases align to TRBD2. The material sequenced was peripheral blood. The sequence came from a human donor in a cohort sampled during active COVID-19. The CDR3 reads CASSQGTSGVWDEQFF. The DNA reads TGTGCCAGCAGCCAAGGGACTAGCGGGGTTTGGGATGAGCAGTTCTTC.